This T cell receptor (beta chain) was identified during a study of T cells expressing NK-cell markers (dated by TCRdb to about 2020). For context, the study as a whole: In sorted CD3+CD56+NKG2C+, CD3+CD56+NKG2C- and CD3+CD56-NKG2C+ T-cell subsets from roughly 8 donors, TCR beta-chain repertoires were profiled. The eight sequenced donors were randomly selected healthy volunteers, three men and five women. Seven of the eight sequenced donors were HCMV-seropositive and one was HCMV-seronegative. The libraries were sequenced on Illumina HiSeq 2000/2500, MiSeq or NextSeq, producing 2 x 150 bp reads.

To determine HCMV serostatus, a commercial ELISA kit was used to detect HCMV-specific IgG in serum. Peripheral blood mononuclear cells were isolated from blood by Ficoll density gradient centrifugation. Comment on this clonotype: The antigen it binds to is not known.

The CDR3 numbers 15 residues from cysteine through phenylalanine. The record lacks a DNA sequence. The CDR1 and CDR2 encoded by the germline V gene (reference sequence) are SEHNR and FQNEAQ. Here is what the overall study found, with its caveats: For five or six donors, the dominant CD3+CD56+NKG2C+ clonotypes were among the top 10 CD8+ clonotypes and accounted for about 1.0-7.5% of CD8+ T cells. It remained unclear whether the expanded NKG2C-expressing T cell clones were specific for HCMV antigens. Those dominant clonotypes were again the most abundant among CD3+CD56-NKG2C+ cells in four donors, at about 25-60.1%.

TCRdb shows the sequencer as Illumina HiSeq 2000. The TCR beta cDNA libraries were made using 5'RACE template switching, a step that added both a universal primer site and unique molecular identifiers. cDNA synthesis was primed from the TCR beta constant segment and was followed by two successive PCR amplification steps. Per the authors' processing: Reads were demultiplexed and grouped by UMI with MIGEC, and clonotypes were assembled and quantified with MiTCR. To exclude erroneous sequences, only TCR cDNA sequences supported by at least two reads were retained. The tcR package was used for downstream repertoire analysis, and clonotypes were matched across fractions by CDR3 nucleotide sequence plus V segment. Antigen specificity was annotated against VDJdb with VDJmatch, allowing one amino acid substitution in CDR3. Following reprocessing of the reads by TCRdb, the data hold one row per CDR3 protein sequence and no DNA is available. TCRdb's processing, not the study's, gives the V and J calls here. In this sample's table one finds 150,000 or so distinct CDR3 sequences. The top ten clones comprise 37% of the sample.

Here the chain combines TRBV7-9 and TRBJ2-3; the TCRdb call, TRBD2, lacks DNA for checking. The origin of this receptor is a woman aged 45-65 years in good health. Donor details come from another sample of the same person, matched by shared clones. Sequences were obtained from blood T cells: a sorted CD56 or NKG2C T cell subset, CD4+ or CD8+ T cells, or bulk PBMC T cells (not recorded which). Here the CDR3 is given as CASSLGEASTDTQYF.